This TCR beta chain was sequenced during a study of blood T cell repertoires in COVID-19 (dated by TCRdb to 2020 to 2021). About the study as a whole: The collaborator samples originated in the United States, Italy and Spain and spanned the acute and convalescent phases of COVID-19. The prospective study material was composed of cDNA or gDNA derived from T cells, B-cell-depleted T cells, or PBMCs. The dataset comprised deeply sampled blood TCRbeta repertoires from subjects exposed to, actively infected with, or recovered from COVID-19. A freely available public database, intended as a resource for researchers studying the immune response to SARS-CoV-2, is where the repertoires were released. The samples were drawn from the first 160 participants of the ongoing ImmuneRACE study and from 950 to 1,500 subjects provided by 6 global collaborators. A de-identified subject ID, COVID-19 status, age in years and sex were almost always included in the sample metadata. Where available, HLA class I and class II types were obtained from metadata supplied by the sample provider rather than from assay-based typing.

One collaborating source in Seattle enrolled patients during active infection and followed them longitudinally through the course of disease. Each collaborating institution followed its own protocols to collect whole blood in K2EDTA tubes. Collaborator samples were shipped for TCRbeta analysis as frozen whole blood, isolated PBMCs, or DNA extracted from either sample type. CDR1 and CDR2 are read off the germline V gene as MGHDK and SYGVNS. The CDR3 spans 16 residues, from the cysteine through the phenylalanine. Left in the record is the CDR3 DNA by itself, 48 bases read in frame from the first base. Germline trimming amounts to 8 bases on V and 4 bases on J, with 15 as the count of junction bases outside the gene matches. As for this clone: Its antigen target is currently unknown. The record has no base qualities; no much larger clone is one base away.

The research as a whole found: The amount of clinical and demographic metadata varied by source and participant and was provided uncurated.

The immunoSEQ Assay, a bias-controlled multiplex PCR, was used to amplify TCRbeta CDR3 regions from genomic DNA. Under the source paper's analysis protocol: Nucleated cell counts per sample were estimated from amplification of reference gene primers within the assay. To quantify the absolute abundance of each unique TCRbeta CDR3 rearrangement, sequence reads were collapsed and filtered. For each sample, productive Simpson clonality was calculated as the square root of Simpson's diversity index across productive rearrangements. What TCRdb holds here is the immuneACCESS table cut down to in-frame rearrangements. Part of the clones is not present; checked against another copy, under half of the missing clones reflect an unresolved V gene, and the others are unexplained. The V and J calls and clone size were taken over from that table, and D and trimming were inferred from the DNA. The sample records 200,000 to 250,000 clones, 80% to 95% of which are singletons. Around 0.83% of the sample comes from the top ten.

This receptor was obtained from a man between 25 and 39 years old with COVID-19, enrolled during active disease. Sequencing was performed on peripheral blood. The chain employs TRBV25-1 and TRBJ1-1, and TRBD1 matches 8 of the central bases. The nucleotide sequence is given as TGTGCCAGCGCTGACACCTACGGACAGGGAGTCACTGAAGCTTTCTTT. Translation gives CASADTYGQGVTEAFF.